The rows below give T cell receptor beta chains drawn from one sample of a study of post-analysis software for immune sequencing data. TCRdb recomputed calls from the PCR reads with MiXCR, one row per CDR3 protein. The sample holds 820,000 or so distinct CDR3 sequences; 53% are singletons and the top ten take about 4.5%. Material for sequencing was blood. The receptors come from a girl between 10 and 17 years old with multiple sclerosis. CDR3s include the opening cysteine and the closing phenylalanine or tryptophan. Only some rows state a clone size, as once, few, many or a class for expanded clones.

TRBV10-2,.,TRBJ2-7,CASRDPRNEQYF
TRBV27,.,TRBJ2-7,CATHGTNSYEQYF
TRBV6-4,many,TRBJ1-1,CASSDRDNTEAFF
TRBV6-5,.,TRBJ2-1,CASSYRDGPNEQFF
TRBV29-1,.,TRBJ1-4,CSAGTGPSNEKLFF
TRBV4-1,.,TRBJ2-4,CASSQDSSGVLAKNIQYF
TRBV5-1,few,TRBJ2-7,CASSWTTGADSYEQYF
TRBV7-9,once,TRBJ2-1,CASSTRDWREQFF
TRBV7-6,.,TRBJ1-3,CASSPPGQGHSGNTIYF
TRBV25-1,few,TRBJ1-2,CASSDTGRYGYTF
TRBV29-1,.,TRBJ2-1,CSGRAGLAGLSSYNEQFF
TRBV20-1,.,TRBJ2-7,CSAPTSGSLAIEQYF
TRBV12-3/TRBV12-4,.,TRBJ2-5,CASSPPWAGETQYF
TRBV6-5,.,TRBJ1-1,CASSFLFRQGYGDTEAFF
TRBV7-2,.,TRBJ1-2,CASSLGPGILYGYTF
TRBV7-8,.,TRBJ2-3,CASSLARARATDTQYF
TRBV29-1,.,TRBJ2-7,CSLAAGTGTYEQYF
TRBV20-1,.,TRBJ2-7,CSARGTSGIQHEQYF
TRBV5-5,.,TRBJ2-3,CASSFEGNTDTQYF
TRBV7-9,.,TRBJ2-1,CASSSLAAQDSSHNEQFF
TRBV7-9,.,TRBJ2-1,CASSTAGATNNEQFF
TRBV5-1,few,TRBJ2-5,CASSSGSQQETQYF
TRBV7-3,.,TRBJ2-5,CASSLTNQETQYF
TRBV7-2,.,TRBJ1-5,CASSFRGGRSNQPQHF
TRBV7-3,.,TRBJ2-1,CASSLGAASGNEQFF
TRBV10-3,.,TRBJ2-3,CAISDQGGSSTDTQYF
TRBV20-1,few,TRBJ2-4,CSAIVAEELAKNIQYF
TRBV20-1,few,TRBJ2-4,CSAPRGLAGGSAKNIQYF
TRBV20-1,.,TRBJ1-1,CSDRGPEPRWNRWNTEAFF
TRBV7-6,few,TRBJ2-5,CASSLRAGGIAGTQYF
TRBV4-1,once,TRBJ1-1,CASSQDGSGRNTEAFF
TRBV5-1,.,TRBJ2-7,CASRVNQGSYEQYF
TRBV11-2,.,TRBJ2-5,CASSPYGGQGGTQYF
TRBV24-1,few,TRBJ2-5,CATSDLGPGGETQYF
TRBV5-1,.,TRBJ2-5,CASSSRDRVETQYF
TRBV20-1,few,TRBJ2-5,CSANKLVSETQYF
TRBV6-5,.,TRBJ2-1,CASSTGSPYNEQFF
TRBV27,.,TRBJ2-7,CASSLKRVGTMGREQYF
TRBV20-1,.,TRBJ2-4,CSARGDGIQYF
TRBV29-1,few,TRBJ2-7,CSASSGDAYEQYF
TRBV2,many,TRBJ2-3,CASSGTSGRTDTQYF
TRBV25-1,.,TRBJ2-3,CASSELTVRGPTDTQYF
TRBV7-8,.,TRBJ2-4,CASSLDVRGSQYF
TRBV12-3/TRBV12-4,.,TRBJ1-2,CASSFAGVYGYTF
TRBV15,.,TRBJ1-5,CATSPAPKDQPQHF
TRBV7-6,.,TRBJ2-3,CASSQGLAGGLADTQYF
TRBV12-3/TRBV12-4,.,TRBJ1-1,CASRVRGGGTEAFF
TRBV20-1,.,TRBJ2-5,CSPRTGGQETQYF
TRBV5-1,.,.,CASSPDSFTYEQYF
TRBV29-1,few,TRBJ2-1,CSVVIGLAWLEQFF
TRBV20-1,.,TRBJ2-3,CSAWRFDTQYF
TRBV5-6,.,TRBJ2-3,CASSLVAPGTGLKDTQYF
TRBV20-1,.,TRBJ2-3,CSAREDLAETPSTDTQYF
TRBV5-1,.,TRBJ2-5,CASSLAQVEGETQYF